In its sample, the clone carrying this TCR beta chain was seen once. CDR3 length equals 18 residues. Trimming at V came to 6 bases and at J to 0 bases, leaving 14 bases not matched to a gene. Germline CDR1 is MDHEN and CDR2 is SYDVKM. This sample was taken from a study of blood T cell repertoires in COVID-19. Original processing notes: For nucleated cells, counts were estimated from reference gene primer amplification. TCRdb's table, derived via immunoSEQ multiplex PCR, lists solely in-frame clones and lacks some. For V, J and clone size, that table is used; D and trimming come from the DNA. The sample lists around 190,000 clones; about 82% were seen once.

This chain uses TRBV28 with TRBJ2-7; TRBD1 matches at 10 bases. Sequencing was done on a sample of PBMCs or T cells enriched from blood (not recorded which). This clonotype originated in a man aged 40-49 years with acute COVID-19. CDR3 residues: CASRVAGQGPYSSYEQYF. Written as DNA, the CDR3 is TGTGCCAGCAGAGTGGCGGGACAGGGGCCCTACAGCTCCTACGAGCAGTACTTC.